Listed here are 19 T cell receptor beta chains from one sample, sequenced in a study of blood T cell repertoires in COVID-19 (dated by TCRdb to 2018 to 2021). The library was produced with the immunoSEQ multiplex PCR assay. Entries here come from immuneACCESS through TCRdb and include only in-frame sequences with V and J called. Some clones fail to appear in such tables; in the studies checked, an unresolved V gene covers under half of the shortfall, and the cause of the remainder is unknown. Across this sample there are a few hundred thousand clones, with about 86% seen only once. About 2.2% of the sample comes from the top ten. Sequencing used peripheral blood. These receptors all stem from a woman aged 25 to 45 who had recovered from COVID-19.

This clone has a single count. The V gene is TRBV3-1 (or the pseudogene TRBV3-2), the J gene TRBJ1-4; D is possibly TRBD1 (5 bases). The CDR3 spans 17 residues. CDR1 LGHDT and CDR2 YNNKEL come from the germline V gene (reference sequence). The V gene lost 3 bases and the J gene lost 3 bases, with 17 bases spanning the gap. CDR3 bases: TGTGCCAGCAGCCATGGTACCCCGGGGGTCGCTAATGAAAAACTGTTTTTT. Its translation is CASSHGTPGVANEKLFF.

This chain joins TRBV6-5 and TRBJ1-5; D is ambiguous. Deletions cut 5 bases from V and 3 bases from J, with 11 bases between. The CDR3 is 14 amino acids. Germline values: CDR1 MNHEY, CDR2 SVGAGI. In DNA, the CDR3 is TGTGCCAGCAGTCCTGGGCAGTTCAATCAGCCCCAGCATTTT. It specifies CASSPGQFNQPQHF.

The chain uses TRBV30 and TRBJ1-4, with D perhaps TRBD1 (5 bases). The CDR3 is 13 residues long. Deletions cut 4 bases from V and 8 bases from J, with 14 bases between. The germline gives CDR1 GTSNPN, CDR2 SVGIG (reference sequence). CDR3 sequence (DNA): TGTGCCTGGACGATGGGGCTAGGCGAAAAACTGTTTTTT. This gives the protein CAWTMGLGEKLFF.

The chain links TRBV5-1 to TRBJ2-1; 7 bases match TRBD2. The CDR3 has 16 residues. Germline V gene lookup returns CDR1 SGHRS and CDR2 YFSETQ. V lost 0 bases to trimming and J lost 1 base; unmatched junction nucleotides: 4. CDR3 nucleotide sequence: TGCGCCAGCAGCTTGGCCGGGAGGTCATCCTACAATGAGCAGTTCTTC. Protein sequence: CASSLAGRSSYNEQFF.

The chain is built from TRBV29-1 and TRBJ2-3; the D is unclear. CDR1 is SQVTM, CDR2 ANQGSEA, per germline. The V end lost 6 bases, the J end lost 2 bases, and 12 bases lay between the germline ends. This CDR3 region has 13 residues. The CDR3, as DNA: TGCAGCGTCAACGAAGCCCCCACAGATACGCAGTATTTT. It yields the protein CSVNEAPTDTQYF.

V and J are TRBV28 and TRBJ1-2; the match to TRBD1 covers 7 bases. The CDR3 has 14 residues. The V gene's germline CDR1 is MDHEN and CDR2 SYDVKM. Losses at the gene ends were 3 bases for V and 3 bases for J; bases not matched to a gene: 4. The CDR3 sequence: CASSLPGQYYGYTF. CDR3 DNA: TGTGCCAGCAGTTTGCCGGGACAGTACTATGGCTACACCTTC.

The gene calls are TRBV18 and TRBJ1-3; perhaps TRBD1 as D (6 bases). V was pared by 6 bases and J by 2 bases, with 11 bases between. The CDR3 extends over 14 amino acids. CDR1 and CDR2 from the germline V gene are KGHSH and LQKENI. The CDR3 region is CASSSGDPGNTIYF. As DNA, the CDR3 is TGTGCCAGCTCGTCAGGGGATCCTGGAAACACCATATATTTT.

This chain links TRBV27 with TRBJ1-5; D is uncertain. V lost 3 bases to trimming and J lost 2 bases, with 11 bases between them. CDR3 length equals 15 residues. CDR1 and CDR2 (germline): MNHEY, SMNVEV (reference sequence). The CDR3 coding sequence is TGTGCCAGCAGTTTGGGTTACGGGGGCAATCAGCCCCAGCATTTT. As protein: CASSLGYGGNQPQHF.

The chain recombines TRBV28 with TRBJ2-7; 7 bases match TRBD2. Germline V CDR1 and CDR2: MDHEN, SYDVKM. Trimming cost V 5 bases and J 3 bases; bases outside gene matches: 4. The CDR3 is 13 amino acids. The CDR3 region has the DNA TGTGCCAGCAGTGGGGAGGGCCTCTACGAGCAGTACTTC. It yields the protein CASSGEGLYEQYF.

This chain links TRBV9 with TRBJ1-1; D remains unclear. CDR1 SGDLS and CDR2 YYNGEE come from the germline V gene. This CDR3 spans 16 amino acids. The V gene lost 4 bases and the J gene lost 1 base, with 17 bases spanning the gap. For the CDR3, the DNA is TGTGCCAGCAGCCCTATGCTCTCTACTCGGAACACTGAAGCTTTCTTT. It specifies CASSPMLSTRNTEAFF.

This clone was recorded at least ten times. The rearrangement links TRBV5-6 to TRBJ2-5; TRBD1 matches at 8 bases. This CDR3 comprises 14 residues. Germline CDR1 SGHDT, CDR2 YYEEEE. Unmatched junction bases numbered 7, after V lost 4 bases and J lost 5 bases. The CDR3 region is CASSAGTGVETQYF. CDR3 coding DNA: TGTGCCAGCAGCGCCGGGACAGGTGTGGAGACCCAGTACTTC.

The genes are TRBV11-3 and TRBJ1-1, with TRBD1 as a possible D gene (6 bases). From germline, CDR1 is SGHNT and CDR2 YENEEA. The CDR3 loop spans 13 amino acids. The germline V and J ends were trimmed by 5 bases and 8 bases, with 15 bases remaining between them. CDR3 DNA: TGTGCCAGCAGCCCACGCACCGGGACAGAAGCTTTCTTT. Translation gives CASSPRTGTEAFF.

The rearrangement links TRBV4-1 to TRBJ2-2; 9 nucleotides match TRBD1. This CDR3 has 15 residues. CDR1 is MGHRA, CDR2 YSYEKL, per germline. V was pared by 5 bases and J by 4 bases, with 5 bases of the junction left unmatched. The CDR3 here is CASSSPGQGTGELFF. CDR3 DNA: TGCGCCAGCAGCAGTCCGGGACAGGGCACCGGGGAGCTGTTTTTT.

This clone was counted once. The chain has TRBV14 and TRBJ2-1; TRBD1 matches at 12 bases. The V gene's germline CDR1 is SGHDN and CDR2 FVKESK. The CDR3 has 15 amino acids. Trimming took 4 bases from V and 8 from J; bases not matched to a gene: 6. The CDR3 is CASSPGTGGFHEQFF. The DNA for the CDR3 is TGTGCCAGCAGCCCCGGGACAGGGGGCTTCCATGAGCAGTTCTTC.

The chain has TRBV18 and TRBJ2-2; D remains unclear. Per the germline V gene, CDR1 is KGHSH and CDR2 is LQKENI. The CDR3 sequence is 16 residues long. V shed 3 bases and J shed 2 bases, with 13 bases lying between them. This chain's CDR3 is CASSPLTDPNTGELFF. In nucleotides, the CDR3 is TGTGCCAGCTCACCGCTTACAGATCCAAACACCGGGGAGCTGTTTTTT.

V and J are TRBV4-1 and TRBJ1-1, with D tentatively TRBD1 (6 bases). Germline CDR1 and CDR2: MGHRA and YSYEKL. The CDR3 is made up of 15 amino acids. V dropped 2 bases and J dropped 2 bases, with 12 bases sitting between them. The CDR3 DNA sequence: TGCGCCAGCAGCCAACAATGGACAGTAAACACTGAAGCTTTCTTT. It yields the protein CASSQQWTVNTEAFF.

The CDR3 region is CASSFGGGALEQFF. The DNA of the CDR3 is TGTGCCAGCAGTTTCGGCGGGGGGGCCCTTGAGCAGTTCTTC. The chain employs TRBV27 and TRBJ2-1, with 9 bases lining up with TRBD2. Germline V gives CDR1 MNHEY, CDR2 SMNVEV (reference sequence). The V gene end was trimmed by 3 bases and the J gene end by 9 bases; junction bases not matched to a gene: 6. There are 14 residues in the CDR3.

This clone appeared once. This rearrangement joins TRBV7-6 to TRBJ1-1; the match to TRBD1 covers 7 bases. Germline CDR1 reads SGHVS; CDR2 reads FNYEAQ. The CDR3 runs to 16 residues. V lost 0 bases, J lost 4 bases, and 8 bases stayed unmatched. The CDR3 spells CASSLAMTGRSTEAFF. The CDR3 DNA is TGTGCCAGCAGCTTAGCCATGACAGGGAGGTCCACTGAAGCTTTCTTT.

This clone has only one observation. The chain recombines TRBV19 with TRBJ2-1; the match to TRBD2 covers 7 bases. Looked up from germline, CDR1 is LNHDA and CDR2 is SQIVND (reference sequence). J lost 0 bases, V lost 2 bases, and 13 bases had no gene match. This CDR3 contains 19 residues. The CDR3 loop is CASSISAPGGSHSYNEQFF. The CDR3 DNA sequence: TGTGCCAGTAGTATATCCGCCCCCGGCGGGAGCCACTCCTACAATGAGCAGTTCTTC.